This is a list of T cell receptor beta chains from one sample in a study of CD4 T cells in relation to SARS-CoV-2 and coronaviruses. Generated by immunoSEQ multiplex PCR, the TCRdb table keeps only in-frame clones and is missing some. The sample contains 38,000 or so clones, roughly four fifths of which appear only once. Their target antigens are unknown. Input material: naive CD4+ T cells from PBMCs, cultured in vitro. Every receptor here comes from an adult with COVID-19. Both conserved end residues are part of each CDR3. A D gene is named only where the DNA matches it firmly. Clone size is not always given. Where it is, it says once, few, many or a class for expanded clones.

j_call d_call clone_size v_call cdr3_aa cdr3_nt
TRBJ2-7 TRBD1 - TRBV28 CASSPTGTGSYEQYF TGTGCCAGCAGCCCTACCGGGACAGGGTCTTACGAGCAGTACTTC
TRBJ1-5 - few TRBV28 CASSQVGQPQHF TGTGCCAGCAGCCAGGTGGGGCAGCCCCAGCATTTT
TRBJ2-1 TRBD2 - TRBV7-8 CASSLVATSGDNEQFF TGTGCCAGCAGCTTAGTGGCCACTAGCGGGGACAATGAGCAGTTCTTC
TRBJ2-2 - once TRBV18 CASSPPNTGELFF TGTGCCAGCTCACCTCCGAACACCGGGGAGCTGTTTTTT
TRBJ2-5 TRBD1 - TRBV2 CASSLSLGTVGTQYF TGTGCCAGCAGCCTATCGTTAGGGACAGTGGGGACCCAGTACTTC
TRBJ2-1 - - TRBV6-5 CASRRQNYNEQFF TGTGCCAGCAGGCGCCAGAATTACAATGAGCAGTTCTTC
TRBJ2-5 - - TRBV19 CASSVRTEQETQYF TGTGCCAGTAGTGTCCGGACAGAGCAAGAGACCCAGTACTTC
TRBJ2-5 - - TRBV19 CASSTRDSEGETQYF TGTGCCAGTAGTACCAGGGACTCCGAGGGGGAGACCCAGTACTTC
TRBJ1-5 - few TRBV19 CASSTLGTQHF TGTGCCAGTAGTACCCTCGGGACCCAGCATTTT
TRBJ2-1 TRBD2 - TRBV24-1 CATSEPGRTSGSPSGDEQFF TGTGCCACCAGTGAACCCGGGCGGACTAGCGGGAGCCCTTCAGGGGATGAGCAGTTCTTC
TRBJ2-3 TRBD2 - TRBV10-1 CASSEYGLAGTPHTQYF TGCGCCAGCAGTGAATACGGACTAGCGGGAACCCCGCATACGCAGTATTTT
TRBJ1-5 - - TRBV7-2 CASSLDRYTYRAQHF TGTGCCAGCAGCTTAGACCGCTACACCTATCGGGCCCAGCATTTT
TRBJ2-3 - - TRBV7-9 CASSLLAPDTQYF TGTGCCAGCAGCTTACTAGCGCCAGATACGCAGTATTTT
TRBJ1-5 - - TRBV2 CASSDGLYSNQPQHF TGTGCCAGCAGTGACGGGCTTTATAGCAATCAGCCCCAGCATTTT
TRBJ2-1 TRBD2 - TRBV28 CATLGGVYYNEQFF TGTGCCACCTTGGGGGGGGTCTACTACAATGAGCAGTTCTTC
TRBJ2-5 - - TRBV5-1 CASSLAWDFQETQYF TGCGCCAGCAGCTTGGCATGGGACTTCCAAGAGACCCAGTACTTC
TRBJ2-7 TRBD1 - TRBV27 CATQGGLGFGQSYEQYF TGTGCCACCCAAGGGGGCCTAGGCTTCGGGCAATCCTACGAGCAGTACTTC
TRBJ2-7 TRBD1 - TRBV28 CASSRQGARKNEQYF TGTGCCAGCAGTAGACAGGGGGCCCGGAAGAACGAGCAGTACTTC
TRBJ2-1 TRBD2 - TRBV28 CASSSLAGASRTYNEQFF TGTGCCAGCAGTAGCCTAGCGGGAGCTTCAAGGACCTACAATGAGCAGTTCTTC
TRBJ2-2 - - TRBV5-4 CASSFSTKNTGELFF TGTGCCAGCAGCTTCTCCACCAAAAACACCGGGGAGCTGTTTTTT
TRBJ2-2 TRBD1 few TRBV5-4 CASSSPDRGPGELFF TGTGCCAGCAGCTCCCCGGACAGGGGGCCCGGGGAGCTGTTTTTT
TRBJ2-1 TRBD2 - TRBV25-1 CASRLAGGLHEQFF TGTGCCAGCAGACTAGCGGGAGGGTTACATGAGCAGTTCTTC
TRBJ1-2 - - TRBV30 CAWNTGNYGYTF TGTGCCTGGAATACAGGGAACTATGGCTACACCTTC
TRBJ2-7 - - TRBV14 CASSQGPGYEQYF TGTGCCAGCAGCCAAGGACCGGGCTACGAGCAGTACTTC
TRBJ2-1 - - TRBV5-1 CASSFTGMTQFF TGCGCCAGCAGCTTTACAGGGATGACGCAGTTCTTC
TRBJ2-7 - - TRBV5-1 CASSRGVGGSYEQYF TGCGCCAGCAGCCGGGGTGTCGGCGGCTCCTACGAGCAGTACTTC
TRBJ1-5 - few TRBV28 CASSESGTNQPQHF TGTGCCAGCAGTGAATCAGGTACCAATCAGCCCCAGCATTTT
TRBJ2-5 - once TRBV9 CASSVATGGTQETQYF TGTGCCAGCAGCGTAGCTACTGGCGGGACCCAAGAGACCCAGTACTTC
TRBJ2-5 - - TRBV6-5 CASSYAGLGSQETQYF TGTGCCAGCAGTTATGCGGGGCTGGGGAGTCAAGAGACCCAGTACTTC
TRBJ2-3 - once TRBV6-5 CASGWSITDTQYF TGTGCCAGCGGGTGGAGTATTACAGATACGCAGTATTTT
TRBJ2-2 - - TRBV9 CASSPRTGTDHMNTGELFF TGTGCCAGCAGCCCCCGGACGGGCACGGACCACATGAACACCGGGGAGCTGTTTTTT
TRBJ2-1 - - TRBV30 CAWGVSYNEQFF TGTGCCTGGGGGGTTTCCTACAATGAGCAGTTCTTC
TRBJ1-4 - - TRBV13 CASSLGVGLGGKLFF TGTGCCAGCAGCTTAGGTGTGGGGTTAGGAGGAAAACTGTTTTTT
TRBJ2-4 TRBD2 - TRBV6-6 CASTVAGLAKNIQYF TGTGCCAGCACCGTAGCGGGCCTAGCCAAAAACATTCAGTACTTC
TRBJ2-5 - - TRBV28 CASSFLETQYF TGTGCCAGCAGTTTCCTGGAGACCCAGTACTTC
TRBJ2-7 TRBD2 - TRBV5-4 CASSWSGRLYEQYF TGTGCCAGCAGCTGGAGCGGGAGGCTGTACGAGCAGTACTTC
TRBJ1-4 - - TRBV15 CATSRVEEGNEKLFF TGTGCCACCAGCAGAGTCGAGGAAGGCAATGAAAAACTGTTTTTT
TRBJ1-5 - few TRBV7-9 CASSLAGVGFTPQHF TGTGCCAGCAGCTTAGCAGGGGTAGGTTTTACGCCCCAGCATTTT
TRBJ2-7 - - TRBV11-2 CASSSWGDLYEQYF TGTGCCAGCAGTTCCTGGGGGGACCTCTACGAGCAGTACTTC
TRBJ2-7 TRBD2 - TRBV5-5 CASSFGAAGARYEQYF TGTGCCAGCAGCTTTGGAGCAGCGGGAGCCCGTTACGAGCAGTACTTC
TRBJ2-7 - - TRBV5-1 CASSFQGFEQYF TGCGCCAGCAGCTTTCAGGGGTTCGAGCAGTACTTC
TRBJ2-1 - - TRBV12-3/TRBV12-4 CASRLGSHEQFF TGTGCCAGCCGATTGGGCTCCCATGAGCAGTTCTTC
TRBJ2-3 TRBD2 - TRBV5-5 CASSLRPSGTSTDTQYF TGTGCCAGCAGCCTCAGGCCTAGCGGGACTAGCACAGATACGCAGTATTTT
TRBJ1-4 - - TRBV9 CASSVTGEKLFF TGTGCCAGCAGCGTTACAGGGGAAAAACTGTTTTTT
TRBJ2-7 TRBD2 few TRBV7-3 CASSVGSGANYEQYF TGTGCCAGCAGCGTAGGGAGCGGGGCTAACTACGAGCAGTACTTC
TRBJ1-5 - - TRBV18 CASSPRGSSNQPQHF TGTGCCAGCTCACCAAGGGGGTCCAGCAATCAGCCCCAGCATTTT
TRBJ2-2 - - TRBV27 CASSLSAGASGELFF TGTGCCAGCAGTTTATCGGCGGGGGCTAGCGGGGAGCTGTTTTTT
TRBJ2-1 - - TRBV3-1/TRBV3-2 CASSLELASSYNEQFF TGTGCCAGCAGCCTAGAACTAGCTTCCTCCTACAATGAGCAGTTCTTC
TRBJ1-1 - - TRBV5-1 CASRDGRRQSPNTEAFF TGCGCCAGCCGCGATGGGAGACGACAGTCCCCAAACACTGAAGCTTTCTTT
TRBJ1-5 - - TRBV18 CASSSSGGNQPQHF TGTGCCAGCTCTTCTTCGGGCGGCAATCAGCCCCAGCATTTT
TRBJ2-1 TRBD1 - TRBV6-2/TRBV6-3 CASSPGTGAKLPDYNEQFF TGTGCCAGCAGTCCCGGGACAGGAGCCAAATTGCCCGATTACAATGAGCAGTTCTTC
TRBJ2-7 - once TRBV6-5 CASSFIRDSSYEQYF TGTGCCAGCAGTTTCATCCGGGACTCCTCCTACGAGCAGTACTTC
TRBJ2-2 TRBD1 - TRBV4-1 CASSQRQGASNTGELFF TGCGCCAGCAGCCAGAGACAGGGAGCTTCGAACACCGGGGAGCTGTTTTTT
TRBJ2-5 - - TRBV9 CASSVGQRDQETQYF TGTGCCAGCAGCGTAGGCCAGCGGGACCAAGAGACCCAGTACTTC
TRBJ2-3 TRBD1 - TRBV7-2 CASSPGQGATDTQYF TGTGCCAGCAGCCCTGGACAGGGGGCGACAGATACGCAGTATTTT
TRBJ2-1 TRBD2 - TRBV7-9 CASSNLAGAYNEQFF TGTGCCAGCAGCAACCTAGCGGGGGCGTACAATGAGCAGTTCTTC
TRBJ2-1 - - TRBV6-5 CASSYVGREFF TGTGCCAGCAGTTACGTGGGGCGCGAGTTCTTC
TRBJ1-5 - - TRBV19 CASSLQENNQPQHF TGTGCCAGTAGTCTACAGGAGAACAATCAGCCCCAGCATTTT
TRBJ2-3 TRBD1 - TRBV5-1 CASSAGTGGTDTQYF TGCGCCAGCTCGGCCGGGACAGGGGGCACAGATACGCAGTATTTT